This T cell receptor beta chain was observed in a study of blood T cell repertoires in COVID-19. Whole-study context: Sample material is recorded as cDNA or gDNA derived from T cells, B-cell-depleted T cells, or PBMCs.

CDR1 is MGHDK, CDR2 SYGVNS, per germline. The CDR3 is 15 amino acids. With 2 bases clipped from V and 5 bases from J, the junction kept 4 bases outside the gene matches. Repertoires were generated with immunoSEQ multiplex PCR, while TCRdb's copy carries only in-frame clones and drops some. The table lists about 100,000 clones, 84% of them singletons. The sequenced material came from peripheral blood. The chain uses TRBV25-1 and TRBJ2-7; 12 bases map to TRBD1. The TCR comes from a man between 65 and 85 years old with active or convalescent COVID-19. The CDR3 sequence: CASSEGTGGLHEQYF. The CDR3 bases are TGTGCCAGCAGTGAAGGGACAGGGGGCTTACACGAGCAGTACTTC.